The clone carrying this T cell receptor (beta chain) was counted a few times. Libraries were prepared by immunoSEQ multiplex PCR; TCRdb keeps only in-frame clonotypes and omits some of them. The data show more than 150,000 clones, 83% seen once. These data belong to a study of blood T cell repertoires in COVID-19. For the study at large: From the United States, Italy and Spain came samples of acute and convalescent COVID-19. The cDNA or gDNA used as material had been derived from T cells, B-cell-depleted T cells, or PBMCs.

The CDR3 has 13 amino acids. Germline V gene sequence: CDR1 LNHDA, CDR2 SQIVND (reference sequence). The V and J ends lost 5 bases and 8 bases respectively, with 15 bases between them. The material sequenced was peripheral blood. This chain uses TRBV19 with TRBJ1-2; D remains ambiguous. The receptor comes from a woman aged 40 to 50 with acute or convalescent COVID-19. The CDR3 reads CASSWRFVRGYTF. DNA for the CDR3: TGTGCCAGTAGTTGGAGATTTGTTAGGGGCTACACCTTC.